The next 3 T cell receptor beta chains were all read from a single sample in a study of blood T cell repertoires in COVID-19. Some clones are missing from TCRdb's copy, which holds only in-frame ones; the method was immunoSEQ multiplex PCR. The sample has about 240,000 clones; over 80% are singletons. Sample: PBMCs or T cells enriched from blood (not recorded which). The receptors were sampled from a woman younger than 45 with acute COVID-19.

This chain connects TRBV2 to TRBJ2-7; 10 nucleotides match TRBD2. The V gene's germline CDR1 is SNHLY and CDR2 FYNNEI. Unmatched junction bases numbered 5, after V lost 4 bases and J lost 2 bases. The CDR3 sequence is 15 residues long. This CDR3 reads CASSVIAGGTYEQYF. CDR3 in DNA: TGTGCCAGCAGTGTTATAGCGGGGGGAACCTACGAGCAGTACTTC.

The rearrangement links TRBV18 to TRBJ2-1, with D tentatively TRBD2 (6 bases). Germline V lookup: CDR1 KGHSH, CDR2 LQKENI. There are 15 residues in the CDR3. V shed 6 bases and J shed 5 bases, with 17 bases lying between them. CDR3 protein: CASSAIAEVDNEQFF. CDR3 DNA: TGTGCCAGCTCGGCCATAGCGGAGGTGGACAATGAGCAGTTCTTC.

The rearrangement uses TRBV18 and TRBJ1-2; D ambiguous. The germline V gene encodes CDR1 KGHSH and CDR2 LQKENI. This CDR3 has 15 amino acids. V was shortened by 3 bases and J by 0 bases, with 11 bases between the two germline ends. CDR3 DNA sequence: TGTGCCAGCTCACCTCCTAGCGTTTCTAACTATGGCTACACCTTC. Translated, it gives CASSPPSVSNYGYTF.